Presented here are 21 T cell receptor beta chains from one specimen sequenced in a study of T-cell memory formation after mild COVID-19. TCRdb itself ran the 5' RACE reads through MiXCR, one entry per CDR3 protein. The repertoire holds roughly 560,000 distinct CDR3 sequences, with roughly 22% as singletons. The sample taken for sequencing was PBMCs or a T cell subset sorted from them (not recorded which). Every receptor here comes from an adult woman who had mild COVID-19 (a few samples of this study predate the infection). Cell type and time point are not known.

The chain uses TRBV4-2 and TRBJ2-1; 7 bases map to TRBD2. This CDR3 has 17 amino acids. Germline CDR1 is LGHNA and CDR2 is YNFKEQ. The V segment lost 1 base and the J segment 2 bases; nucleotides outside the gene matches: 8. The CDR3, as DNA: TGTGCCAGCAGCCAAGTTTTAGCGGGCTTAACCTACAATGAGCAGTTCTTC. Its translation: CASSQVLAGLTYNEQFF.

The rearrangement links TRBV7-9 to TRBJ2-1; TRBD1 agrees at 9 bases. This CDR3 is built from 15 residues. Germline CDR1 and CDR2: SEHNR and FQNEAQ (reference sequence). V shed 5 bases and J 3 bases; nucleotides not matched to a gene: 5. The CDR3 nucleotides read TGTGCCAGCAGCGAGGGACAGGGAGTCTACAATGAGCAGTTCTTC. It translates to CASSEGQGVYNEQFF.

This clonotype turned up a few times. The V call is TRBV12-3 or TRBV12-4, the J call TRBJ2-7; 7 bases agree with TRBD1. V lost 1 base, J lost 1 base, and 7 bases stayed unmatched. The CDR3 runs to 16 residues. The DNA of the CDR3 is TGTGCCAGCAGTTTAGAGGGGGCAGCCGTTTCCTACGAGCAGTACTTC. Its translation is CASSLEGAAVSYEQYF.

Here the CDR3 reads CASSRAGFDYEQYF. For the CDR3, the DNA is TGTGCCAGCAGCCGCGCGGGTTTTGACTACGAGCAGTACTTC. The chain combines TRBV11-2 with TRBJ2-7, with D possibly matching TRBD2 (5 bases). Per germline, CDR1 SGHAT and CDR2 FQNNGV. V was cut by 5 bases and J by 3 bases, with 14 bases left in between. CDR3 length: 14 amino acids.

The CDR3 sequence: CASSLGAAARGAFF. CDR3 in DNA: TGTGCCAGCAGCTTAGGGGCGGCCGCTAGGGGAGCTTTCTTT. The J gene is TRBJ1-1, the V gene TRBV7-9, with D possibly matching TRBD1 (5 bases). Trimming shortened V by 1 base and J by 10 bases, and 16 bases separated the two germline ends. Germline V gene data show CDR1 as SEHNR and CDR2 as FQNEAQ (reference sequence). This CDR3 has 14 amino acids.

CDR3 DNA: TGTGCCAGCAGCTCGGGACCTTCTTGGACCTTC. Amino acids: CASSSGPSWTF. The chain couples TRBV7-2 to TRBJ1-2; the D gene is possibly TRBD1 (5 bases). There are 11 residues in the CDR3. V shed 4 bases and J shed 14 bases, with 14 bases lying between them. CDR1 SGHTA and CDR2 FQGNSA come from the germline V gene.

The chain carries TRBV12-3 or TRBV12-4 and TRBJ1-1; TRBD1 is a possible D gene (5 bases). The CDR3 has 16 residues. Trimming shortened V by 6 bases and J by 0 bases, and 17 bases separated the two germline ends. DNA of the CDR3: TGTGCCAGCAGCCCAAGAGGCCGGGGCGTGAACACTGAAGCTTTCTTT. It specifies CASSPRGRGVNTEAFF.

This clonotype has more than one count but fewer than ten. This chain connects TRBV15 to TRBJ2-1; possibly TRBD2 for D (6 bases). Trimming left V 0 bases short and J 7 bases short, with 19 bases between. Germline V gene sequence: CDR1 LNHNV, CDR2 YYDKDF (reference sequence). This CDR3 has 17 amino acids. CDR3 sequence reads: CATSRDGLGGSMNEQFF. The CDR3 nucleotides read TGTGCCACCAGCAGAGACGGATTGGGGGGAAGTATGAATGAGCAGTTCTTC. Together with reference TRBV15 and TRBJ2-1, the CDR3 gives the full variable domain: DAMVIQNPRYQVTQFGKPVTLSCSQTLNHNVMYWYQQKSSQAPKLLFHYYDKDFNNEADTPDNFQSRRPNTSFCFLDIRSPGLGDTAMYLCATSRDGLGGSMNEQFFGPGTRLTVL.

This clonotype was observed many times. The CDR3 reads CASSLRDQRSNEQFF. The CDR3 bases are TGTGCCAGCAGCCTCCGGGACCAACGGAGCAATGAGCAGTTCTTC. The V call is TRBV7-6, the J call TRBJ2-1; D may match TRBD1 or TRBD2 (5 bases each). Germline CDR1 is SGHVS and CDR2 is FNYEAQ. Between the trimmed V and J ends, which lost 5 bases and 6 bases, there was a span of 17 bases. The CDR3 sequence is 15 residues long.

This clonotype appeared a few times. The V call is TRBV24-1, the J call TRBJ2-1; 9 bases fit TRBD2. Germline CDR1 is KGHDR and CDR2 is SFDVKD. This CDR3 has 16 residues. V was pared by 2 bases and J by 6 bases, with 7 bases of the junction left unmatched. The CDR3 region has the DNA TGTGCCACCAGTGATTCGTTAGCGGGAGTACTCAATGAGCAGTTCTTC. It yields the protein CATSDSLAGVLNEQFF.

V gene TRBV12-3 or TRBV12-4 combines with J gene TRBJ1-3, with 7 bases lining up with TRBD1. With 3 bases clipped from V and 1 base from J, the junction kept 24 bases outside the gene matches. The CDR3 has 22 residues. The CDR3 loop is CASSLRFRLRDSPWGSGNTIYF. CDR3 nucleotides: TGTGCCAGCAGTTTGCGGTTCCGACTCCGGGACAGCCCCTGGGGGTCTGGAAACACCATATATTTT.

J is TRBJ2-2 and V is TRBV11-2, with 10 positions matching TRBD2. The CDR3 spans 15 residues. CDR1 and CDR2 (germline): SGHAT, FQNNGV. The trim removed 5 bases at V and 3 bases at J, leaving 3 bases unmatched. Here the CDR3 reads CASSRTSGYTGELFF. CDR3 nucleotides: TGTGCCAGCAGCAGGACTAGCGGTTACACCGGGGAGCTGTTTTTT.

The V call is TRBV14, the J call TRBJ1-2; 10 positions match TRBD1. Trimming cost V 2 bases and J 8 bases; bases outside gene matches: 11. CDR3 size: 16 residues. Per germline, CDR1 SGHDN and CDR2 FVKESK. CDR3 sequence (DNA): TGTGCCAGCAGCCAAAGGACAGGGGGTGTCGCTTGGGGCTACACCTTC. Translation: CASSQRTGGVAWGYTF.

This clonotype came up a few times. This CDR3 reads CSARTKQNSYEQYF. CDR3 nucleotide sequence: TGCAGTGCTAGAACTAAACAGAACTCCTACGAGCAGTACTTC. The chain combines TRBV20-1 with TRBJ2-7, with unresolved D. The germline V gene encodes CDR1 DFQATT and CDR2 SNEGSKA (reference sequence). V gave up 2 bases and J gave up 0 bases, with 11 bases separating them. The CDR3 loop spans 14 amino acids.

This clonotype occurred a few times. The chain links TRBV5-4 to TRBJ1-1; D remains ambiguous. The V gene lost 6 bases and the J gene lost 3 bases, with 12 bases spanning the gap. Germline V lookup: CDR1 SGHNT, CDR2 YYREEE (reference sequence). The CDR3 consists of 13 residues. CDR3 amino acids: CASKRPPDTEAFF. The CDR3 DNA sequence: TGTGCCAGCAAAAGGCCCCCGGACACTGAAGCTTTCTTT.

V gene TRBV6-6 combines with J gene TRBJ1-4; D unresolved. The CDR3 spans 13 residues. The V and J ends lost 8 bases and 0 bases respectively, with 7 bases between them. The germline V gene has CDR1 MNHNY and CDR2 SVGAGI (reference sequence). The DNA of the CDR3 is TGTGCCAGCGTATATGCAACTAATGAAAAACTGTTTTTT. Its protein is CASVYATNEKLFF.

This clonotype was counted between two and nine times. V usage is TRBV24-1 and J usage is TRBJ1-1; weak D call: TRBD1 (6 bases). Germline-derived CDR1 and CDR2 are KGHDR and SFDVKD. The CDR3 is 13 residues long. With 4 bases removed from V and 1 base from J, the gap between germline ends came to 6 bases. Here the CDR3 DNA reads TGTGCCACCAGTGAAGGGGGGAACACTGAAGCTTTCTTT. This translates into CATSEGGNTEAFF.

This clonotype was detected only a few times. The chain is built from TRBV5-1 and TRBJ2-1; TRBD1 matches 7 bases. J gave up 9 bases and V 4 bases, and 10 bases lay outside the gene matches. The CDR3 loop spans 14 amino acids. The germline gives CDR1 SGHRS, CDR2 YFSETQ. As DNA, the CDR3 is TGCGCCAGCAGCCCTCCCGACAGGGTGCCTGAGCAGTTCTTC. Translation: CASSPPDRVPEQFF.

The chain couples TRBV18 to TRBJ1-5; D gene unclear. The V end lost 2 bases, the J end lost 1 base, and 9 bases lay between the germline ends. CDR3 length equals 15 residues. Germline V gene sequence: CDR1 KGHSH, CDR2 LQKENI. The CDR3 DNA follows: TGTGCCAGCTCACCAGAGGGAGTGAGCAATCAGCCCCAGCATTTT. Protein sequence: CASSPEGVSNQPQHF. Full variable domain (rest looked up from reference TRBV18 and TRBJ1-5): NAGVMQNPRHLVRRRGQEARLRCSPMKGHSHVYWYRQLPEEGLKFMVYLQKENIIDESGMPKERFSAEFPKEGPSILRIQQVVRGDSAAYFCASSPEGVSNQPQHFGDGTRLSIL.

This sequence joins TRBV9 and TRBJ2-2; D not certain. CDR3 length: 16 residues. Germline V lookup: CDR1 SGDLS, CDR2 YYNGEE. V was clipped by 4 bases and J by 0 bases, with 13 bases between them. Here the CDR3 reads CASSPDPFPNTGELFF. Here the CDR3 DNA reads TGTGCCAGCAGCCCCGACCCCTTCCCGAACACCGGGGAGCTGTTTTTT.

The rearrangement links TRBV4-2 to TRBJ2-1; 8 bases align to TRBD2. V was pared by 6 bases and J by 6 bases, with 10 bases of the junction left unmatched. This CDR3 region has 15 residues. Germline V lookup: CDR1 LGHNA, CDR2 YNFKEQ. The CDR3 DNA sequence: TGTGCCAGCAGTCCTCCTCTCGCGGGGGGCAATGAGCAGTTCTTC. Its translation: CASSPPLAGGNEQFF.